This T cell receptor (beta chain) was sequenced for a study of T cell responses to AZD1222 COVID-19 vaccine (dated by TCRdb to the early 2020s). Turning to the overall study: AZD1222 recipients with second doses at about 4 weeks or about 12 weeks were pooled, because spike-specific TCR depth and breadth did not differ between schedules. Enrollment into the trials was organized by age into subgroups of 18-55, 56-69 and 70-plus years, and those subgroups contained about 160, 30 and 59 TCR-sequenced participants, respectively. A total of about 230 trial participants underwent TCR sequencing, of whom some 210 received two doses of AZD1222 and about 25 received two doses of the MenACWY control vaccine.

The CDR3 regions of human TCRbeta chains were subjected to immunosequencing. Regarding the original processing steps: TCRs in the repertoires were compared against a reference library of SARS-CoV-2-specific TCRs that had been generated with the MIRA antigen-specificity platform. Breadth was defined as the fraction of unique TCRs that were SARS-CoV-2-associated, and depth was defined as the fraction of total T cells that were SARS-CoV-2-associated. Using the MIRA data, each spike-specific TCR was assigned both to the spike region to which the TCR was reactive and to a CD4 or CD8 class. Log10-transformed breadth and depth values were compared by one-way ANOVA with Sidak's multiple comparisons tests. TCRdb carries this immuneACCESS record with in-frame sequences only. Its versions omit some clonotypes, under half of them owing to an unresolved V gene in the studies checked, with the rest unexplained. That table furnishes V, J and clone size, whereas the DNA furnished D and trimming. The sample records roughly 130,000 clones, 90% to 95% of which are singletons. Clones ranked in the top ten supply around 2.8% of the sample.

Points on this clone: Which antigen it targets is not known. The sample holds no much larger clone one base away, and base qualities are not on file.

Taken from the germline V gene (reference sequence), the CDR1 and CDR2 loops are GTSNPN and SVGIG. There are 13 amino acids in the CDR3, from cysteine to phenylalanine inclusive. CDR3 DNA only is kept here, 39 bases in frame from base 1. Relative to germline, V is 3 bases shorter and J is 3 bases shorter, with 11 bases between their ends. The sample's time point label is to be understood as: baseline before first vaccination. Samples from vaccinated people were obtained from the UK trials COV001 and COV002, which included a single-blind randomized controlled phase 2/3 trial of AZD1222 (ChAdOx1 nCoV-19) in healthy adults. Trial participant PBMC samples were collected at day 0 and day 28 after the second dose for TCRbeta chain sequencing. Broader findings and caveats from the paper: No day 14 peak-response samples were available, so repertoires were characterized only after the peak T cell response. Conclusions about previously exposed vaccinees are limited because only six or seven AZD1222 recipients were SARS-CoV-2 seropositive at baseline. The 56-69-year group was small, and its depth increase did not reach significance, likely because of low power. Reportedly, almost half of the unique spike-specific TCRs recognized epitopes lying outside the regions that are mutated in the B.1.351 and B.1.1.7 variants. After two AZD1222 doses, both the breadth and the depth of spike-specific TCRs were significantly higher than at day 0 and than in MenACWY recipients. The whole spike protein was spanned by vaccine-associated CD4 TCRs, and dominant responses were seen in regions 160-218 and 743-854. Participants were mostly white British and included more females than males, and it was suggested by the authors that clonal diversity may have been underestimated.

The chain links TRBV30 with TRBJ1-1, with TRBD1 tentatively as D gene (6 bases match). This material consisted of peripheral blood, taken on day 0 of AZD1222 vaccination. This TCR was recovered from an adult in good health. The CDR3 loop reads CAWSSQGYTEAFF. The nucleotide sequence is TGTGCCTGGAGCTCACAGGGATACACTGAAGCTTTCTTT.